Below are 17 T cell receptor beta chains sequenced from a single sample in a study of T cell repertoires in cytomegalovirus infection. Via MiXCR, TCRdb re-called the reads, giving one row per CDR3 protein. The sample includes around 530,000 distinct CDR3 sequences, about 15% of them seen just once. Source material: CD8+ T cells from PBMCs. These receptors came from a human donor in good health (CMV status not recorded). Some clones in this sample may be carry-over from other donors' samples.

Regarding this clonotype: A much larger clone is a single base away; this may be a read error. The chain joins TRBV7-9 to TRBJ1-2; no reliable D call. Germline assignment: CDR1 SEHNR and CDR2 FQNEAQ (reference sequence). The CDR3 spans 13 residues. DNA of the CDR3: TGTGCCAGCAGCTTACCCAACACCTATGTCTACACCTTC. It yields the protein CASSLPNTYVYTF.

This clonotype was seen ten or more times. As DNA, the CDR3 is TGTGCCAGCAGTACAGGGGGCACGCAGCCCCAGCATTTT. Amino acid sequence: CASSTGGTQPQHF. The rearrangement uses TRBV6-5 and TRBJ1-5; 9 nucleotides match TRBD1. CDR1 is MNHEY, CDR2 SVGAGI, per germline. V was clipped by 5 bases and J by 7 bases; unmatched bases: 3. The CDR3 spans 13 residues.

V gene TRBV19 combines with J gene TRBJ1-5, with D possibly matching TRBD1 (5 bases). Looked up from germline, CDR1 is LNHDA and CDR2 is SQIVND (reference sequence). The CDR3 extends over 15 amino acids. V lost 1 base, J lost 6 bases, and 13 bases lay in between. Here the CDR3 DNA reads TGTGCCAGTAGTATAGGGGGCGGATGGGGTCAGCCCCAGCATTTT. Encoded protein: CASSIGGGWGQPQHF.

In its sample, this clonotype was seen a few times. The genes are TRBV27 and TRBJ1-1; D unresolved. The CDR3 consists of 12 residues. The V end was cut by 3 bases, the J end by 4 bases, with 6 bases between. Germline assignment: CDR1 MNHEY and CDR2 SMNVEV (reference sequence). CDR3 sequence (DNA): TGTGCCAGCAGTTTCATGGGCACTGAAGCTTTCTTT. Amino acid sequence: CASSFMGTEAFF.

The CDR3 DNA is TGTGCCAGCAGCTCTGCCTTACTTCCCTTCGAGCAGTACTTC. Translated: CASSSALLPFEQYF. The chain uses TRBV11-2 and TRBJ2-7, with D unclear. V lost 4 bases, J lost 6 bases, and 16 bases lay in between. From germline, CDR1 is SGHAT and CDR2 FQNNGV. The CDR3 covers 14 residues. Full variable domain (outside the CDR3, taken from reference TRBV11-2 and TRBJ2-7): EAGVAQSPRYKIIEKRQSVAFWCNPISGHATLYWYQQILGQGPKLLIQFQNNGVVDDSQLPKDRFSAERLKGVDSTLKIQPAKLEDSAVYLCASSSALLPFEQYFGPGTRLTVT.

This clonotype was detected ten times or more. The chain links TRBV28 to TRBJ2-5, with D perhaps TRBD2 (6 bases). The CDR3 covers 14 residues. V lost 3 bases and J lost 4, with 12 bases in between. Germline CDR1 and CDR2: MDHEN and SYDVKM. As DNA, the CDR3 is TGTGCCAGCAGTTTTTCTGGGGGGATAGAGACCCAGTACTTC. Protein: CASSFSGGIETQYF.

The gene calls are TRBV11-2 and TRBJ1-4; D not certain. V was clipped by 5 bases and J by 7 bases, with 17 bases between them. The germline CDR1 and CDR2 sequences are SGHAT and FQNNGV. There are 15 residues in the CDR3. The CDR3 here is CASSVSLQASEKLFF. The CDR3 DNA reads TGTGCCAGCAGCGTCTCACTTCAAGCGAGTGAAAAACTGTTTTTT.

This clonotype has more than one count but fewer than ten. The chain carries TRBV15 and TRBJ2-5; a weak D match, TRBD2 (5 bases). V was pared by 6 bases and J by 2 bases, with 16 bases between. The CDR3 is 15 amino acids. CDR1 LNHNV and CDR2 YYDKDF come from the germline V gene (reference sequence). CDR3 in DNA: TGTGCCACCAGAGAGTCGGGGAACAGACAAGAGACCCAGTACTTC. Its translation is CATRESGNRQETQYF.

This clonotype was observed many times. The chain carries TRBV7-8 and TRBJ1-1; maybe TRBD1 (5 bases). Germline V gene sequence: CDR1 SGHVS, CDR2 FQNEAQ. The CDR3 is made up of 14 amino acids. Trimming shortened V by 5 bases and J by 0 bases, and 10 bases separated the two germline ends. The CDR3 protein is CASSETEMNTEAFF. CDR3 nucleotide sequence: TGTGCCAGCAGCGAGACAGAGATGAACACTGAAGCTTTCTTT.

The rearrangement joins TRBV13 to TRBJ2-5, with D unresolved. V dropped 5 bases and J dropped 7 bases, with 20 bases sitting between them. Germline V CDR1 and CDR2: PRHDT, FYEKMQ (reference sequence). The CDR3 loop spans 15 amino acids. CDR3 amino acids: CASSPPPAPVGTQYF. DNA of the CDR3: TGTGCCAGCAGCCCCCCCCCGGCGCCGGTGGGGACCCAGTACTTC.

The V gene is TRBV20-1, the J gene TRBJ1-3; D ambiguous. Deletions cut 1 base from V and 0 bases from J, with 10 bases between. This CDR3 has 15 amino acids. Germline CDR1 is DFQATT and CDR2 is SNEGSKA (reference sequence). CDR3 coding DNA: TGCAGTGCTAGAGGGGAGTCTGACTCTGGAAACACCATATATTTT. As protein: CSARGESDSGNTIYF.

This clonotype was observed many times. The rearrangement uses TRBV7-9 and TRBJ1-3; D gene uncertain. Germline-derived CDR1 and CDR2 are SEHNR and FQNEAQ (reference sequence). The ends were cut back, 5 bases at V and 0 bases at J, with 8 bases in the middle. CDR3 size: 14 residues. CDR3 sequence: CASSNRPSGNTIYF. As DNA, the CDR3 is TGTGCCAGCAGCAATCGGCCCTCTGGAAACACCATATATTTT.

Many counts were recorded for this clonotype. J is TRBJ2-5 and V is TRBV4-1, with D tentatively TRBD1 (5 bases). V was pared by 0 bases and J by 8 bases, with 7 bases between. CDR1 is MGHRA, CDR2 YSYEKL, per germline. This CDR3 has 12 residues. The CDR3 reads CASSQDQGTQYF. CDR3 DNA: TGCGCCAGCAGCCAAGATCAGGGAACCCAGTACTTC.

Worth noting for this clonotype: A read error may be the cause here, since a much bigger clone is one base away. This chain links TRBV6-1 with TRBJ1-2; D not resolved. Looked up from germline, CDR1 is MNHNS and CDR2 is SASEGT. The V gene lost 11 bases and the J gene lost 9 bases, with 16 bases spanning the gap. This CDR3 has 11 amino acids. CDR3 nucleotide sequence: TGTGCCGTCCGTTACGGTTATTGCTACACCTTC. This translates into CAVRYGYCYTF.

This clonotype was counted many times. This sequence joins TRBV7-3 and TRBJ2-1; D may match TRBD1 or TRBD2 (5 bases each). V lost 5 bases and J 10 bases, leaving 18 bases between the germline ends. This CDR3 has 14 amino acids. Germline assignment: CDR1 SGHTA and CDR2 FQGTGA. The CDR3 loop is CASSHRRDAGEQFF. DNA for the CDR3: TGTGCCAGCAGCCACAGACGGGACGCCGGGGAGCAGTTCTTC.

This clonotype was counted a few times. The rearrangement joins TRBV5-1 to TRBJ1-2; D possibly corresponds to TRBD1 (5 bases). With 2 bases removed from V and 3 bases from J, the gap between germline ends came to 20 bases. The CDR3 totals 17 residues. Germline lookup yields CDR1 SGHRS and CDR2 YFSETQ. CDR3 coding DNA: TGCGCCAGCAGCTTAAGATCGCAGGGCCGATTCGACTATGGCTACACCTTC. Residues: CASSLRSQGRFDYGYTF.

This clonotype has ten or more counts. This sequence joins TRBV7-6 and TRBJ2-7; D ambiguous. The CDR3 has 15 residues. V lost 2 bases and J 5 bases, leaving 16 bases between the germline ends. Germline CDR1 and CDR2: SGHVS and FNYEAQ. In DNA, the CDR3 is TGTGCCAGCAGCTTATCCCCACGCCGGAGCAACGAGCAGTACTTC. This encodes CASSLSPRRSNEQYF.